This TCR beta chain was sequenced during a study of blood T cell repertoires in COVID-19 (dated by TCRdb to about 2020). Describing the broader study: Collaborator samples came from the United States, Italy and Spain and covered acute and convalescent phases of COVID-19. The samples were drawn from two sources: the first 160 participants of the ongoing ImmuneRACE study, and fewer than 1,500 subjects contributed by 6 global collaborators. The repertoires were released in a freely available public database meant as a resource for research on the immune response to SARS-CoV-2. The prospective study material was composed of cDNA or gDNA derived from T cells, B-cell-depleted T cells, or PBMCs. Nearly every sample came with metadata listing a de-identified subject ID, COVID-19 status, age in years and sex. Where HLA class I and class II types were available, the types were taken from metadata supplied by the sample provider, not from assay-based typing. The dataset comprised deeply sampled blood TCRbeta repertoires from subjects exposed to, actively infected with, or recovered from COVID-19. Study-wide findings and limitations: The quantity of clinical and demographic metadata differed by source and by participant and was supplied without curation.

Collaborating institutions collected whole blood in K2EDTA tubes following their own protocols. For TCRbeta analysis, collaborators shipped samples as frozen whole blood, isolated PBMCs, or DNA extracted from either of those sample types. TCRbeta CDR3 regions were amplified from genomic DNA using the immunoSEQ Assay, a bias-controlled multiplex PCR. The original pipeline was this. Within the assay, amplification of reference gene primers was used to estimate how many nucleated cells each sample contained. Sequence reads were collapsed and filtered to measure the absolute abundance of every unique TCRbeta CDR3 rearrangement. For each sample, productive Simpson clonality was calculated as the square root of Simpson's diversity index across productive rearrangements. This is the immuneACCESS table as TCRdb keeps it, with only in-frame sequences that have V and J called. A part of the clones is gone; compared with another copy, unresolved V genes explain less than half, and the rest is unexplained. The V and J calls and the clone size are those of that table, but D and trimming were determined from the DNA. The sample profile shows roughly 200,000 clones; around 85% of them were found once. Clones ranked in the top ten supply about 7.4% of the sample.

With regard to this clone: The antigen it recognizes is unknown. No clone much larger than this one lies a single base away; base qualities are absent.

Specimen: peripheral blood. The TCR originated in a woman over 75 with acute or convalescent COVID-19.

This receptor has the CDR3 CASGTGGAFF. The sequenced DNA: TGTGCCAGCGGGACAGGGGGAGCTTTCTTT. The sequence links TRBV6-6 to TRBJ1-1, and TRBD1 aligns with 11 junction nucleotides. V lost 8 bases and J lost 10 bases, and the count of bases not matched to a germline gene is 0. From the cysteine through the phenylalanine, the CDR3 covers 10 amino acids. The entry retains the CDR3 DNA only, 30 bases that are in frame from base 1. Reading the germline V gene (reference sequence) gives CDR1 MNHNY and CDR2 SVGAGI.